The T cell receptor beta chain described here comes from a study of blood T cells in healthy people across ages. Note on this clonotype: Its antigen is currently unknown. An end of the junction does not agree with germline; a read error may underlie this.

The CDR3 has 14 residues. Germline CDR1 reads MDHEN; CDR2 reads SYDVKM. Each donor's blood draw was roughly 9.8 milliliters of peripheral blood. Study outcomes and limitations: Samples with more naive T cells showed higher observed beta diversity. Investigators viewed diversity estimates from one million T cells as underestimates, the study reported.

With a J-beta primer mix and a sample-barcoded 5' primer, a second PCR ran about 7 to 12 cycles. TCRdb re-called the 5' RACE reads with MiXCR, one entry per CDR3 protein. Of around 800,000 distinct CDR3 sequences detected, under 30% appear once; the ten largest clones hold about 3%. This sample also appeared in a second study, on T cells of mothers and their children. Per that study: The data showed no persistent microchimeric T cell clones.

The receptor was derived from a boy younger than 18 in good health. This rearrangement joins TRBV28 to TRBJ2-3; D not certain. Sequenced input: blood. For the CDR3, the DNA is TGTGCCAGCAGCTTATGGGCCTCGTTGTGGGCGCAGTATTTT. Its protein is CASSLWASLWAQYF.